This T cell receptor beta chain was identified in a study of neoadjuvant anti-PD-1 for oral cavity cancer. V was clipped by 5 bases and J by 6 bases; unmatched bases: 8. This CDR3 contains 14 residues. CDR1 SGHDN and CDR2 FVKESK come from the germline V gene. This clone was found a few times. Clones were read by immunoSEQ multiplex PCR, and TCRdb kept only the in-frame ones, dropping some. The sample yields around 7,600 clones, 45% to 55% seen once. The chain couples TRBV14 to TRBJ2-7; 9 bases agree with TRBD2. Source: tumor tissue, taken before nivolumab (anti-PD-1) treatment. The sequence derives from a person aged 35-79 years with oral cavity squamous cell carcinoma. CDR3 nucleotide sequence: TGTGCCAGCAGCGTATCCGGGACTAGCTCCGAGCAGTACTTC. Residues: CASSVSGTSSEQYF. The complete variable domain, with remaining parts taken from reference TRBV14 and TRBJ2-7, reads EAGVTQFPSHSVIEKGQTVTLRCDPISGHDNLYWYRRVMGKEIKFLLHFVKESKQDESGMPNNRFLAERTGGTYSTLKVQPAELEDSGVYFCASSVSGTSSEQYFGPGTRLTVT.